The 29 T cell receptor beta chains given below trace back to one sample, sequenced in a study of neurological immune-mediated disorders. One entry per CDR3 protein results from TCRdb running MiXCR on the 5' RACE reads. The sample lists tens of thousands of distinct CDR3 sequences, around 5.3% occurring once. Specimen: CD4+ T cells from blood. These receptors were obtained from a young woman with multiple sclerosis.

This clonotype has just a few counts. The chain couples TRBV11-3 to TRBJ2-1; no firm D call. The CDR3 runs 17 residues. CDR1 is SGHNT, CDR2 YENEEA, per germline. Trimming left V 1 base short and J 0 bases short, with 13 bases between. The CDR3 spells CASSLVRPVSSYNEQFF. CDR3 DNA sequence: TGTGCCAGCAGCTTAGTGCGGCCTGTGAGCTCCTACAATGAGCAGTTCTTC.

This clonotype has at least ten counts. The V call is TRBV6-5, the J call TRBJ1-2; D is possibly TRBD1 (6 bases). V was shortened by 3 bases and J by 1 base, with 15 bases between the two germline ends. This CDR3 has 16 residues. The V gene's germline CDR1 is MNHEY and CDR2 SVGAGI. The CDR3 region is CASSYAPDSLNYGYTF. The CDR3 coding sequence is TGTGCCAGCAGTTATGCCCCGGACAGTCTTAACTATGGCTACACCTTC.

This clonotype has ten or more counts. J is TRBJ1-6 and V is TRBV25-1, with D perhaps matching TRBD1 (5 bases). This CDR3 has 14 residues. The germline V gene encodes CDR1 MGHDK and CDR2 SYGVNS. The germline V and J ends were trimmed by 6 bases and 5 bases, with 11 bases remaining between them. CDR3 protein: CASRGPRDNSPLHF. The CDR3 region has the DNA TGTGCCAGCAGAGGGCCCAGGGATAATTCACCCCTCCACTTT.

About this clonotype itself: A much larger clonotype is one base distant, so this may be a read error. The chain combines TRBV7-2 with TRBJ1-1; a possible D gene is TRBD1 (5 bases). Per germline, CDR1 SGHTA and CDR2 FQGNSA. CDR3 length equals 13 residues. The CDR3 sequence is CASSLGLKTEAFF. In DNA form, the CDR3 reads TGTGCCAGCAGCTTGGGACTGAAAACTGAAGCTTTCTTT.

This clonotype was recorded at least ten times. The J gene is TRBJ2-1, the V gene TRBV7-9, with TRBD2 identical over 8 bases. The V and J ends lost 4 bases and 4 bases, in that order; junction bases with no gene match: 9. The CDR3 has 16 amino acids. Per germline, CDR1 SEHNR and CDR2 FQNEAQ (reference sequence). The CDR3 is CASSYGVAGIYNEQFF. DNA for the CDR3: TGTGCCAGCAGCTATGGGGTAGCGGGGATTTACAATGAGCAGTTCTTC.

This clonotype has at least ten counts. The chain is built from TRBV6-5 and TRBJ1-2, with D possibly being TRBD1 (6 bases). Germline V gene data show CDR1 as MNHEY and CDR2 as SVGAGI. The V and J ends lost 6 bases and 8 bases respectively, with 19 bases between them. The CDR3 has 14 residues. The DNA of the CDR3 is TGTGCCAGCAGGCAAGGGGGGATTTCGTCGGGCTACACCTTC. Protein: CASRQGGISSGYTF.

In this sample, this clonotype turned up many times. The J gene is TRBJ2-1, the V gene TRBV10-3, with 8 bases aligning to TRBD2. The V segment lost 4 bases and the J segment 0 bases; nucleotides outside the gene matches: 14. The CDR3 totals 19 residues. Germline CDR1 and CDR2: ENHRY and SYGVKD. The CDR3 region has the DNA TGTGCCATCAGTGCCACCCCTAAGCGGGAGCGGAGCTCCTACAATGAGCAGTTCTTC. As protein: CAISATPKRERSSYNEQFF.

This clonotype was seen at least ten times. The chain combines TRBV3-1 with TRBJ1-6, with D unclear. V gave up 4 bases and J gave up 4 bases, with 23 bases separating them. From germline, CDR1 is LGHDT and CDR2 YNNKEL (reference sequence). The CDR3 runs to 19 residues. The CDR3 here is CASSRGFQFRSNYNSPLHF. The CDR3, as DNA: TGTGCCAGCAGCCGAGGTTTTCAGTTTCGGTCAAATTATAATTCACCCCTCCACTTT.

In this sample, this clonotype turned up many times. The rearrangement links TRBV10-3 to TRBJ2-5; weak D call: TRBD2 (6 bases). Germline lookup yields CDR1 ENHRY and CDR2 SYGVKD. Trimming stripped 3 bases from V and 5 bases from J, with 13 bases between. The CDR3 spans 14 residues. The CDR3 region is CAISDGEDWETQYF. DNA of the CDR3: TGTGCCATCAGTGACGGGGAGGATTGGGAGACCCAGTACTTC.

This clonotype has at least ten counts. J is TRBJ1-1 and V is TRBV10-3; tentatively, D is TRBD1 (5 bases). V dropped 3 bases and J dropped 10 bases, with 18 bases sitting between them. The CDR3 contains 14 residues. Germline CDR1 reads ENHRY; CDR2 reads SYGVKD. CDR3 in amino acids: CAISDLFAGQRAFF. The CDR3 DNA follows: TGTGCCATCAGTGATCTATTTGCAGGGCAACGAGCTTTCTTT.

There are many counts of this clonotype. The rearrangement uses TRBV5-1 and TRBJ1-1; 10 bases match TRBD1. Germline lookup yields CDR1 SGHRS and CDR2 YFSETQ. V lost 4 bases and J lost 3; bases outside the gene matches: 6. The CDR3 loop spans 15 amino acids. The CDR3 DNA reads as TGCGCCAGCAGCGGGGGGACAGGGGTTTACACTGAAGCTTTCTTT. Residues: CASSGGTGVYTEAFF.

This clonotype came up many times. An end of the junction does not agree with germline; a read error may underlie this. The rearrangement joins TRBV2 to TRBJ1-5; no definite D call. CDR3 size: 13 residues. The germline gives CDR1 SNHLY, CDR2 FYNNEI. The CDR3 sequence: CASTERVYQPQHF. The CDR3 DNA reads TGTGCCAGCACTGAAAGGGTTTATCAGCCCCAGCATTTT.

This clonotype was counted many times. The CDR3 is CSARGVQYF. The CDR3 bases are TGCAGTGCTAGAGGGGTACAGTATTTT. V gene TRBV20-1 combines with J gene TRBJ2-3; D is uncertain. Germline V gene lookup returns CDR1 DFQATT and CDR2 SNEGSKA (reference sequence). Trimming cost V 1 base and J 12 bases, with 5 bases left between them. The CDR3 is made up of 9 amino acids.

The table lists this clonotype with many counts. The V call is TRBV7-8, the J call TRBJ1-6; tentatively, D is TRBD1 (6 bases). Trimming shortened V by 1 base and J by 8 bases, and 9 bases separated the two germline ends. CDR3 size: 14 residues. CDR1 is SGHVS, CDR2 FQNEAQ, per germline. The CDR3 is CASSLVRGDSPLHF. DNA of the CDR3: TGTGCCAGCAGCTTAGTTAGGGGGGATTCACCCCTCCACTTT.

This clonotype was counted ten times or more. DNA of the CDR3: TGCAGTGCTCCATGGTCTAGCACAGATACGCAGTATTTT. It codes for CSAPWSSTDTQYF. V usage is TRBV20-1 and J usage is TRBJ2-3; the D is unclear. V was cut by 5 bases and J by 0 bases, with 9 bases left in between. The length of the CDR3 is 13 residues. The germline V gene encodes CDR1 DFQATT and CDR2 SNEGSKA (reference sequence).

This clonotype was counted at least ten times. This chain joins TRBV7-2 and TRBJ1-2, with D unresolved. The CDR3 is made up of 12 amino acids. Deletions cut 5 bases from V and 3 bases from J, with 7 bases between. Germline V gene data show CDR1 as SGHTA and CDR2 as FQGNSA. The CDR3 DNA reads TGTGCCAGCAGCCTACAGTACTATGGCTACACCTTC. Protein: CASSLQYYGYTF.

V usage is TRBV5-1 and J usage is TRBJ1-1, with a tentative D call TRBD1 (6 bases). Germline CDR1 SGHRS, CDR2 YFSETQ. The CDR3 has 12 amino acids. V lost 5 bases and J 8 bases, leaving 13 bases between the germline ends. The CDR3 spells CASSWGGPEAFF. The CDR3 DNA follows: TGCGCCAGCAGTTGGGGGGGGCCCGAAGCTTTCTTT.

This clonotype was seen at least ten times. The chain uses TRBV7-3 and TRBJ1-1, with 7 bases that match TRBD1. CDR3 size: 13 residues. V lost 5 bases and J lost 6; bases outside the gene matches: 6. The germline CDR1 and CDR2 sequences are SGHTA and FQGTGA. The CDR3 loop reads CASSAIQGSEAFF. The CDR3 nucleotides read TGTGCCAGCAGCGCGATACAGGGGTCTGAAGCTTTCTTT.

The sample holds many counts of this clonotype. J is TRBJ2-2 and V is TRBV28, with D possibly matching TRBD2 (6 bases). The V and J ends lost 1 base and 11 bases respectively, with 17 bases between them. The CDR3 extends over 15 amino acids. Germline V gene data show CDR1 as MDHEN and CDR2 as SYDVKM. The CDR3 spells CASSLSTPGVGELFF. CDR3 DNA: TGTGCCAGCAGTTTATCCACCCCGGGGGTGGGTGAGCTGTTTTTT.

This clonotype showed up many times. The J gene is TRBJ2-7, the V gene TRBV6-6; D gene uncertain. Germline values: CDR1 MNHNY, CDR2 SVGAGI (reference sequence). This CDR3 has 9 residues. V gave up 9 bases and J gave up 10 bases, with 10 bases separating them. Here the CDR3 reads CASRSHQYV. DNA for the CDR3: TGTGCCAGTCGCAGCCACCAGTACGTC.

This clonotype was counted ten times or more. The chain recombines TRBV6-5 with TRBJ2-1; TRBD1 aligns across 7 bases. The CDR3 has 14 residues. Unmatched junction bases numbered 3, after V lost 2 bases and J lost 5 bases. Germline V lookup: CDR1 MNHEY, CDR2 SVGAGI. Written as DNA, the CDR3 is TGTGCCAGCAGTTACCGGGACAGACACAATGAGCAGTTCTTC. Protein: CASSYRDRHNEQFF.

This sequence joins TRBV6-2 or TRBV6-3 and TRBJ2-1; D is tentatively TRBD1 or TRBD2 (6 bases each). The V and J ends lost 6 bases and 14 bases respectively, with 17 bases between them. This CDR3 comprises 12 residues. CDR1 and CDR2 (germline): MNHEY, SVGEGT. CDR3 residues: CASSTHMGGKFF. CDR3 DNA sequence: TGTGCCAGCAGCACCCACATGGGGGGCAAGTTCTTC.

This clonotype was observed at least ten times. The CDR3 sequence: CTYRFQETQYF. The CDR3 nucleotides read TGCACCTACAGATTTCAAGAGACCCAGTACTTC. The V and J genes are TRBV29-1 and TRBJ2-5; no definite D call. Per germline, CDR1 SQVTM and CDR2 ANQGSEA. CDR3 length equals 11 residues.

This clonotype was counted many times. CDR3 DNA sequence: TGTGCCAGCAGCCGAAGGAAGGGACAGGGAAATGGCTACACCTTC. It specifies CASSRRKGQGNGYTF. The rearrangement uses TRBV7-9 and TRBJ1-2; 9 nucleotides agree with TRBD1. Germline CDR1 is SEHNR and CDR2 is FQNEAQ (reference sequence). The V gene end was trimmed by 5 bases and the J gene end by 6 bases; junction bases not matched to a gene: 10. The CDR3 runs to 15 residues.

This clonotype was detected ten times or more. The rearrangement uses TRBV7-9 and TRBJ1-2; D gene unclear. Trimming left V 2 bases short and J 2 bases short, with 6 bases between. The CDR3 extends over 13 amino acids. The V gene's germline CDR1 is SEHNR and CDR2 FQNEAQ (reference sequence). For the CDR3, the DNA is TGTGCCAGCAGCTTAATGGGAAACTATGGCTACACCTTC. Protein product: CASSLMGNYGYTF.

The table lists this clonotype with many counts. The V and J genes are TRBV24-1 and TRBJ2-7; no clear D. CDR1 and CDR2 (germline): KGHDR, SFDVKD. The CDR3 contains 12 residues. Between the trimmed V and J ends, which lost 7 bases and 6 bases, there was a span of 12 bases. This chain's CDR3 is CATSGQTPEQYF. The CDR3 region has the DNA TGTGCCACCAGCGGCCAGACTCCCGAGCAGTACTTC.

The gene calls are TRBV5-1 and TRBJ2-3; 8 positions match TRBD1. Germline CDR1 SGHRS, CDR2 YFSETQ. The CDR3 is made up of 15 amino acids. Losses at the gene ends were 0 bases for V and 6 bases for J; bases not matched to a gene: 6. The CDR3 spells CASSLGGQGWDTQYF. For the CDR3, the DNA is TGCGCCAGCAGCTTGGGCGGACAGGGCTGGGATACGCAGTATTTT. Using reference TRBV5-1 and TRBJ2-3 for the parts outside the CDR3, the full variable domain is KAGVTQTPRYLIKTRGQQVTLSCSPISGHRSVSWYQQTPGQGLQFLFEYFSETQRNKGNFPGRFSGRQFSNSRSEMNVSTLELGDSALYLCASSLGGQGWDTQYFGPGTRLTVL.

This clonotype was observed at least ten times. The CDR3 sequence is CASSHAVTGEFGDTQYF. CDR3 coding DNA: TGTGCCAGCAGCCACGCCGTTACAGGGGAGTTCGGAGATACGCAGTATTTT. This rearrangement joins TRBV12-3 or TRBV12-4 to TRBJ2-3; TRBD1 aligns across 7 bases. The CDR3 loop spans 17 amino acids. V shed 6 bases and J 5 bases; nucleotides not matched to a gene: 17.

This clonotype is categorized as medium-sized. V gene TRBV29-1 combines with J gene TRBJ1-1; D may be TRBD1 (5 bases). The CDR3 is 14 residues long. Germline V gives CDR1 SQVTM, CDR2 ANQGSEA. Trimming cost V 0 bases and J 5 bases, with 13 bases left between them. In DNA form, the CDR3 reads TGCAGCGTTGAAGAATTGGCAGGGCGGACTGAAGCTTTCTTT. Translation gives CSVEELAGRTEAFF.